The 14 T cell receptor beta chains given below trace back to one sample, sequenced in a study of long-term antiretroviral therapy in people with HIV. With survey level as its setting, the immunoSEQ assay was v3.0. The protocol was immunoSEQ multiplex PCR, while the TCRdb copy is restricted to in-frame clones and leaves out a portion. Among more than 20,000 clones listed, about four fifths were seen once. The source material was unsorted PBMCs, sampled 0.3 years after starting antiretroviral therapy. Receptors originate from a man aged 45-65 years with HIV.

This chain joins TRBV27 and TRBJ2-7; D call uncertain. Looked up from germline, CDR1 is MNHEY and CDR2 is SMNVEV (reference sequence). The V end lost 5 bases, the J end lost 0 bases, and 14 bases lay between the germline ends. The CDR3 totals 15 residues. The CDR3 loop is CASSPAGPLSYEQYF. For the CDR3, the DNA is TGTGCCAGCAGTCCAGCCGGGCCCCTCTCCTACGAGCAGTACTTC.

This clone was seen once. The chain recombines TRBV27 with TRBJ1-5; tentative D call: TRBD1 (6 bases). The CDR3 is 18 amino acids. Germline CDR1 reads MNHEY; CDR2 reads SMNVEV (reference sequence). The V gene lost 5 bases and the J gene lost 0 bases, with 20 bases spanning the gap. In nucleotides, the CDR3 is TGTGCCAGCAGTCACACCCCCAGACAGGCTTATAGCAATCAGCCCCAGCATTTT. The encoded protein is CASSHTPRQAYSNQPQHF.

The CDR3 here is CASSLQESQTQHF. The DNA of the CDR3 is TGTGCCAGCAGTTTACAGGAGTCACAGACCCAGCATTTT. V gene TRBV27 combines with J gene TRBJ1-5; no clear D gene. The CDR3 runs 13 residues. V lost 2 bases and J lost 11, with 13 bases in between. In germline, CDR1 is MNHEY, CDR2 SMNVEV (reference sequence).

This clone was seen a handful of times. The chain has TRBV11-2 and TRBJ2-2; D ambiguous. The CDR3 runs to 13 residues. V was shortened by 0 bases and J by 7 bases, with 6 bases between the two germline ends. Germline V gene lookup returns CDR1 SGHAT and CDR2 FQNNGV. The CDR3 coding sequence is TGTGCCAGCAGCTTAGATAGAGTCGGGGAGCTGTTTTTT. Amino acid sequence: CASSLDRVGELFF. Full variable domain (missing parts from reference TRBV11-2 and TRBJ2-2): EAGVAQSPRYKIIEKRQSVAFWCNPISGHATLYWYQQILGQGPKLLIQFQNNGVVDDSQLPKDRFSAERLKGVDSTLKIQPAKLEDSAVYLCASSLDRVGELFFGEGSRLTVL.

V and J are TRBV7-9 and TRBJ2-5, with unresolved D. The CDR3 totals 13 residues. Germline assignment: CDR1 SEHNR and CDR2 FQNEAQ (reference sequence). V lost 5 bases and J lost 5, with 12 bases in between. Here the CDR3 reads CASSADTEETQYF. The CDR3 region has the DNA TGTGCCAGCAGCGCTGATACCGAGGAGACCCAGTACTTC.

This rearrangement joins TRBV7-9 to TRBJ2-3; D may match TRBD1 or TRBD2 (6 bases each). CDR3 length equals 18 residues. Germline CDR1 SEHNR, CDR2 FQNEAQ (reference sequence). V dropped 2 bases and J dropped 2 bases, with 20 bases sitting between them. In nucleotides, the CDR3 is TGTGCCAGCAGCTTATTTCGGCTACGGGGGCCCCCCACAGATACGCAGTATTTT. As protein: CASSLFRLRGPPTDTQYF.

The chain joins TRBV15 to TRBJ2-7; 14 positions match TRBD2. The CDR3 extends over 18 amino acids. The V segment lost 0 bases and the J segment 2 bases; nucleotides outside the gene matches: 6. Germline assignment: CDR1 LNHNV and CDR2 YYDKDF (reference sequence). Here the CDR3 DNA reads TGTGCCACCAGCAGAGAAGGGACTAGCGGGAGAACGACCTACGAGCAGTACTTC. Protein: CATSREGTSGRTTYEQYF.

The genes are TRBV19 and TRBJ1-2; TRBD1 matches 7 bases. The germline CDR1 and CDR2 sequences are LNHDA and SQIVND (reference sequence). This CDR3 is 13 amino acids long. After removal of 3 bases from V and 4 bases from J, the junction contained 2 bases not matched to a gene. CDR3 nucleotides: TGTGCCAGTAGTATTCGACAGGGCTATGGCTACACCTTC. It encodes CASSIRQGYGYTF.

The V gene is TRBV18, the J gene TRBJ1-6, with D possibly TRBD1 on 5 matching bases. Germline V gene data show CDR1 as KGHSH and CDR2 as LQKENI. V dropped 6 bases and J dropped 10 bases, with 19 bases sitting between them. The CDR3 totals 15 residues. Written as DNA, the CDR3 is TGTGCCAGCTCCCAGTCAGGAGGGGTTGAATCACCCCTCCACTTT. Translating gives CASSQSGGVESPLHF.

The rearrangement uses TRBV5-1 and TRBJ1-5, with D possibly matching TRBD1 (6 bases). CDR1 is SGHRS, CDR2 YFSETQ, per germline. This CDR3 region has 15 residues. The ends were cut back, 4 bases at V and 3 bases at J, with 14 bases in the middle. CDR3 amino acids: CASSPSGGPNQPQHF. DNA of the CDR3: TGCGCCAGCAGCCCGTCGGGGGGCCCCAATCAGCCCCAGCATTTT.

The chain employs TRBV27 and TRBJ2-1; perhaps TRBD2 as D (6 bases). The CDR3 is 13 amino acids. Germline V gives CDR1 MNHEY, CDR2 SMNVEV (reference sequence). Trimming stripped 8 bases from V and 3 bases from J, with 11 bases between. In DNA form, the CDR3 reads TGTGCCAGCGGCCCGGGACTCTACAATGAGCAGTTCTTC. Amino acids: CASGPGLYNEQFF.

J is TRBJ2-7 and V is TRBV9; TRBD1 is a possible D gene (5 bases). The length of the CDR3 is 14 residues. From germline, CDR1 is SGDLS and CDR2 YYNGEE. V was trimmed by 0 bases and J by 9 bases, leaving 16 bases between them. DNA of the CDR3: TGTGCCAGCAGCGTAGCTGATTTAGGGGTAAGGCAGTACTTC. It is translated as CASSVADLGVRQYF.

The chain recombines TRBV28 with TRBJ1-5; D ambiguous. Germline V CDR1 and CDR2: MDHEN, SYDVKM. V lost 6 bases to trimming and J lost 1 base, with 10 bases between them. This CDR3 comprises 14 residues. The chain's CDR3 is CASRPMRSNQPQHF. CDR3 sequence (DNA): TGTGCCAGCAGGCCGATGAGGAGCAATCAGCCCCAGCATTTT. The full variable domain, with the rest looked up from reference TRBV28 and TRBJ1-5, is DVKVTQSSRYLVKRTGEKVFLECVQDMDHENMFWYRQDPGLGLRLIYFSYDVKMKEKGDIPEGYSVSREKKERFSLILESASTNQTSMYLCASRPMRSNQPQHFGDGTRLSIL.

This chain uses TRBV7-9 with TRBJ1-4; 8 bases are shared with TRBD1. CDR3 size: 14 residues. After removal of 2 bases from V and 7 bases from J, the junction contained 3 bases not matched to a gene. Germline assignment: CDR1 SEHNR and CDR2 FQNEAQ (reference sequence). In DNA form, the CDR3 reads TGTGCCAGCAGCTTACACGGGACAGGTGAAAAACTGTTTTTT. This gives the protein CASSLHGTGEKLFF.